This TCR beta chain was sequenced for a study of molecular identifiers for immune sequencing clone quantification. This clonotype was counted at least ten times. The CDR3 loop spans 15 amino acids. Per germline, CDR1 MGHRA and CDR2 YSYEKL. V was pared by 1 base and J by 0 bases, with 9 bases between. In TCRdb, the PCR reads were re-called with MiXCR into one record per CDR3 protein. The sample consists of about 300,000 distinct CDR3 sequences, around a fifth of them appearing once. Sequencing used naive CD8+ T cells from blood, with Jurkat cell RNA spiked in. Subset in this sample: FACS-sorted CD8+CD4-CCR7+CD45RA+ naive T cells. This clonotype was obtained from a human donor in good health. Some libraries in this study had Jurkat cell RNA spiked in. V usage is TRBV4-1 and J usage is TRBJ1-1; D perhaps matches TRBD1 (5 bases). CDR3 residues: CASSQVSGLNTEAFF. CDR3 coding DNA: TGCGCCAGCAGCCAAGTGTCAGGGTTGAACACTGAAGCTTTCTTT.